This T cell receptor (beta chain) is from a study of CD8+ T cells in alopecia areata. The germline V gene has CDR1 ENHRY and CDR2 SYGVKD. Trimming took off 6 bases at V and 6 bases at J, with 9 bases between the two ends. The CDR3 runs to 12 residues. RNA extraction was followed by reverse transcription into cDNA, which acted as the sequencing template. Produced via immunoSEQ multiplex PCR; TCRdb's table is partial and in-frame only. The repertoire consists of some 110,000 clones, with about three fifths occurring once and the leading ten covering just under 30%. Treatment: oral pan-JAK inhibitor, 5-10 mg twice daily.

This chain uses TRBV10-3 with TRBJ2-1; unclear D gene. This specimen consisted of CD8+ T cells sorted from blood, obtained at week 4, from a patient treated with tofacitinib. The TCR comes from a human donor with alopecia areata. The CDR3 nucleotides read TGTGCCATCAGCCCTAACCCCAATGAGCAGTTCTTC. Translated: CAISPNPNEQFF.